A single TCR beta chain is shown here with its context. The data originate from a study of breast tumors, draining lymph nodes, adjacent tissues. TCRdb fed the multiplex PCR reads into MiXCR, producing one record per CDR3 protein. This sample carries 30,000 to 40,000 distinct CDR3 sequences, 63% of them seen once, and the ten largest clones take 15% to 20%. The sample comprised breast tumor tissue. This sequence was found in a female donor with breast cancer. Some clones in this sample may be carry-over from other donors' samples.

CDR3: CAISFLAGDSTDTQYF. CDR3 sequence (DNA): TGTGCCATCAGTTTCCTAGCGGGCGATAGCACAGATACGCAGTATTTT. The chain carries TRBV10-3 and TRBJ2-3; TRBD2 matches at 8 bases. The junction had 7 bases not matched to a gene; V was cut back by 5 bases and J by 0 bases. The length of the CDR3 is 16 residues. Germline loops: CDR1 ENHRY, CDR2 SYGVKD.